These 27 T cell receptor beta chains were sequenced from one sample in a study of T cell changes during pregnancy in multiple sclerosis. Only in-frame clones appear in the TCRdb table, and some are missing; sequencing was by immunoSEQ multiplex PCR. The sample holds approximately 18,000 clones, 80% to 90% seen once. The starting material was CD8+ T cells from peripheral blood mononuclear cells, obtained in the third trimester of pregnancy. All receptors come from a female donor in good health, enrolled as a control in a pregnancy study.

This chain links TRBV4-1 with TRBJ1-5; D is unresolved. Between the trimmed V and J ends, which lost 3 bases and 6 bases, there was a span of 6 bases. The germline CDR1 and CDR2 sequences are MGHRA and YSYEKL. The length of the CDR3 is 12 residues. The chain's CDR3 is CASSQGSQPQHF. The DNA of the CDR3 is TGCGCCAGCAGCCAGGGGAGTCAGCCCCAGCATTTT.

This chain connects TRBV27 to TRBJ1-5; D remains unclear. The CDR3 totals 18 residues. V was clipped by 5 bases and J by 0 bases, with 20 bases between them. Germline loops: CDR1 MNHEY, CDR2 SMNVEV (reference sequence). Here the CDR3 DNA reads TGTGCCAGCAGTCCACTTCGCCGGGTCTCATATAGCAATCAGCCCCAGCATTTT. Translation gives CASSPLRRVSYSNQPQHF.

The chain recombines TRBV28 with TRBJ1-5; the D gene is possibly TRBD1 (5 bases). The CDR3 runs to 22 residues. Germline loops: CDR1 MDHEN, CDR2 SYDVKM. V gave up 2 bases and J gave up 0 bases, with 29 bases separating them. The CDR3 nucleotides read TGTGCCAGCAGTTTAAACCTAAAAAGCGGGACCGGATTGGCCTATAGCAATCAGCCCCAGCATTTT. Protein sequence: CASSLNLKSGTGLAYSNQPQHF.

This clone was seen more than once but under ten times. The chain joins TRBV6-1 to TRBJ2-6; D unclear. Trimming shortened V by 1 base and J by 0 bases, and 4 bases separated the two germline ends. The CDR3 spans 15 residues. Germline CDR1 and CDR2: MNHNS and SASEGT. The CDR3 spells CASSEDSSGANVLTF. CDR3 in DNA: TGTGCCAGCAGTGAAGACAGCTCTGGGGCCAACGTCCTGACTTTC.

The chain joins TRBV5-3 to TRBJ2-2, with 8 bases that match TRBD2. TRBV5-3 is reported as an ORF; its role is uncertain. The CDR3 consists of 15 residues. After removal of 8 bases from V and 6 bases from J, the junction contained 12 bases not matched to a gene. The CDR3 loop is CASSIGTSFSGELFF. Written as DNA, the CDR3 is TGTGCCAGCAGCATCGGGACTAGTTTTTCCGGGGAGCTGTTTTTT.

The chain couples TRBV6-6 to TRBJ2-1; 10 nucleotides match TRBD2. V gave up 4 bases and J gave up 5 bases; unmatched junction bases: 2. Germline V gives CDR1 MNHNY, CDR2 SVGAGI (reference sequence). This CDR3 spans 14 amino acids. CDR3 bases: TGTGCCAGCAGTTGGACTAGCGGTGACAATGAGCAGTTCTTC. It translates to CASSWTSGDNEQFF.

The gene calls are TRBV7-9 and TRBJ1-5; 9 bases are a match to TRBD1. CDR1 and CDR2 from the germline V gene are SEHNR and FQNEAQ (reference sequence). Trimming cost V 1 base and J 6 bases; bases outside gene matches: 4. The CDR3 loop spans 15 amino acids. The CDR3: CASSLDTGGLQPQHF. The CDR3, as DNA: TGTGCCAGCAGCTTAGATACAGGGGGCCTTCAGCCCCAGCATTTT.

This rearrangement joins TRBV15 to TRBJ1-2; D unclear. Trimming took 1 base from V and 0 from J, leaving 6 bases between them. Germline V gene sequence: CDR1 LNHNV, CDR2 YYDKDF (reference sequence). The CDR3 runs 14 residues. CDR3 residues: CATSRATANYGYTF. The CDR3 DNA follows: TGTGCCACCAGCAGAGCTACAGCTAACTATGGCTACACCTTC.

Here the CDR3 reads CASSLQRADTQYF. In nucleotides, the CDR3 is TGTGCCAGCAGCTTACAGCGTGCAGATACGCAGTATTTT. V gene TRBV7-9 combines with J gene TRBJ2-3, with D unclear. The length of the CDR3 is 13 residues. Per the germline V gene, CDR1 is SEHNR and CDR2 is FQNEAQ (reference sequence). The ends were cut back, 2 bases at V and 4 bases at J, with 7 bases in the middle. The full variable domain, with the rest looked up from reference TRBV7-9 and TRBJ2-3, is DTGVSQNPRHKITKRGQNVTFRCDPISEHNRLYWYRQTLGQGPEFLTYFQNEAQLEKSRLLSDRFSAERPKGSFSTLEIQRTEQGDSAMYLCASSLQRADTQYFGPGTRLTVL.

The chain joins TRBV19 to TRBJ2-6; D is uncertain. CDR3 length: 15 amino acids. The V gene lost 3 bases and the J gene lost 2 bases, with 8 bases spanning the gap. Germline CDR1 is LNHDA and CDR2 is SQIVND (reference sequence). CDR3 in amino acids: CASSIRQAGANVLTF. The CDR3 nucleotides are TGTGCCAGTAGTATCCGACAAGCTGGGGCCAACGTCCTGACTTTC.

The J gene is TRBJ2-7, the V gene TRBV5-1, with D possibly matching TRBD1 (5 bases). Germline lookup yields CDR1 SGHRS and CDR2 YFSETQ. V lost 5 bases to trimming and J lost 7 bases, with 19 bases between them. This CDR3 is built from 14 residues. CDR3 nucleotide sequence: TGCGCCAGCAGACCGGAAGGGGTGCTCAGGGAGCAGTACTTC. This encodes CASRPEGVLREQYF.

This rearrangement joins TRBV4-1 to TRBJ1-1; 9 bases are shared with TRBD1. This CDR3 has 16 amino acids. In germline, CDR1 is MGHRA, CDR2 YSYEKL. V lost 3 bases to trimming and J lost 5 bases; unmatched junction nucleotides: 10. The CDR3 DNA is TGCGCCAGCAGCCAGCCCGGGACAGGGCTTGGGACTGAAGCTTTCTTT. Encoded protein: CASSQPGTGLGTEAFF.

The rearrangement joins TRBV5-1 to TRBJ1-4, with 8 bases lining up with TRBD1. Germline lookup yields CDR1 SGHRS and CDR2 YFSETQ. This CDR3 has 16 residues. V lost 4 bases to trimming and J lost 2 bases; unmatched junction nucleotides: 7. The CDR3 spells CASSKSRDRTNEKLFF. CDR3 DNA sequence: TGCGCCAGCAGCAAAAGCCGGGACAGGACTAATGAAAAACTGTTTTTT.

The CDR3 region is CASSEAAGGADTQYF. DNA of the CDR3: TGTGCCAGCAGTGAGGCGGCGGGAGGCGCAGATACGCAGTATTTT. This chain joins TRBV6-4 and TRBJ2-3, with 8 bases aligning to TRBD2. The CDR3 runs 15 residues. The ends lost 3 bases at V and 4 bases at J; junction bases unmatched: 6. Germline V gene data show CDR1 as MRHNA and CDR2 as SNTAGT.

The gene calls are TRBV7-3 and TRBJ2-3; 7 nucleotides agree with TRBD1. The germline V gene encodes CDR1 SGHTA and CDR2 FQGTGA. CDR3 length: 15 amino acids. With 5 bases clipped from V and 0 bases from J, the junction kept 5 bases outside the gene matches. CDR3 in DNA: TGTGCCAGCAGCCTGGGGACAGCTAGCACAGATACGCAGTATTTT. Amino acid sequence: CASSLGTASTDTQYF. The variable domain in full, with the rest retrieved from reference TRBV7-3 and TRBJ2-3, is GAGVSQTPSNKVTEKGKYVELRCDPISGHTALYWYRQSLGQGPEFLIYFQGTGAADDSGLPNDRFFAVRPEGSVSTLKIQRTERGDSAVYLCASSLGTASTDTQYFGPGTRLTVL.

The chain joins TRBV27 to TRBJ2-7; D perhaps matches TRBD1 (7 bases). This CDR3 has 14 residues. Germline values: CDR1 MNHEY, CDR2 SMNVEV (reference sequence). The V end lost 6 bases, the J end lost 4 bases, and 16 bases lay between the germline ends. The CDR3 DNA sequence: TGTGCCAGCAGCCCCGGGACAGCGGGTTACGAGCAGTACTTC. This codes for CASSPGTAGYEQYF.

The gene calls are TRBV10-3 and TRBJ2-6; perhaps TRBD1 as D (6 bases). Germline V gene data show CDR1 as ENHRY and CDR2 as SYGVKD. Between the trimmed V and J ends, which lost 4 bases and 2 bases, there was a span of 15 bases. CDR3 size: 17 residues. The CDR3 DNA is TGTGCCATCAGTGGGAACAGGGTAATGGCTGGGGCCAACGTCCTGACTTTC. Encoded protein: CAISGNRVMAGANVLTF.

This clone was seen once. The V call is TRBV7-9, the J call TRBJ2-7; maybe TRBD1 (6 bases). CDR3 length: 14 residues. Between the trimmed V and J ends, which lost 3 bases and 2 bases, there was a span of 11 bases. Germline V gene data show CDR1 as SEHNR and CDR2 as FQNEAQ (reference sequence). Here the CDR3 reads CASSLGGQPYEQYF. In DNA form, the CDR3 reads TGTGCCAGCAGCTTGGGCGGACAGCCCTACGAGCAGTACTTC.

The chain joins TRBV29-1 to TRBJ1-2; D is possibly TRBD1 (5 bases). Deletions cut 3 bases from V and 5 bases from J, with 7 bases between. CDR1 and CDR2 from the germline V gene are SQVTM and ANQGSEA. The CDR3 is 11 residues long. Here the CDR3 reads CSVDGGYGYTF. In DNA, the CDR3 is TGCAGCGTTGACGGGGGGTATGGCTACACCTTC.

The rearrangement joins TRBV27 to TRBJ2-2; TRBD1 is a possible D gene (5 bases). In germline, CDR1 is MNHEY, CDR2 SMNVEV (reference sequence). Trimming cost V 6 bases and J 6 bases, with 14 bases left between them. The CDR3 has 14 residues. The CDR3 is CASSPSQDPGELFF. CDR3 nucleotide sequence: TGTGCCAGCAGCCCCTCACAGGACCCCGGGGAGCTGTTTTTT.

This chain connects TRBV9 to TRBJ2-7; 7 bases line up with TRBD1. CDR1 is SGDLS, CDR2 YYNGEE, per germline. With 2 bases clipped from V and 1 base from J, the junction kept 3 bases outside the gene matches. The CDR3 spans 14 residues. This CDR3 reads CASSVRDRSYEQYF. In DNA, the CDR3 is TGTGCCAGCAGCGTTCGGGACAGATCCTACGAGCAGTACTTC. The complete variable domain, with remaining parts taken from reference TRBV9 and TRBJ2-7, reads DSGVTQTPKHLITATGQRVTLRCSPRSGDLSVYWYQQSLDQGLQFLIQYYNGEERAKGNILERFSAQQFPDLHSELNLSSLELGDSALYFCASSVRDRSYEQYFGPGTRLTVT.

The chain couples TRBV4-3 to TRBJ2-3, with 10 positions matching TRBD2. The length of the CDR3 is 16 residues. Germline V CDR1 and CDR2: LGHNA, YSLEER. After removal of 3 bases from V and 5 bases from J, the junction contained 8 bases not matched to a gene. CDR3 DNA: TGCGCCAGCAGCCAGAGTAGCGGGAGGAGGGGAGATACGCAGTATTTT. This codes for CASSQSSGRRGDTQYF.

The chain is built from TRBV29-1 and TRBJ2-7; D is ambiguous. The germline V and J ends were trimmed by 5 bases and 5 bases, with 10 bases remaining between them. Germline V gives CDR1 SQVTM, CDR2 ANQGSEA. The CDR3 is made up of 11 amino acids. The CDR3 DNA sequence: TGCAGCGTTAGACAATCCAACGAGCAGTACTTC. It codes for CSVRQSNEQYF.

For the CDR3, the DNA is TGTGCCAGCAGCTCCAAGGGACAGGAGGGGACACCCCTCCACTTT. Amino acids: CASSSKGQEGTPLHF. The V and J genes are TRBV5-4 and TRBJ1-6, with 8 bases matching TRBD1. The CDR3 has 15 amino acids. V lost 3 bases and J lost 11; bases outside the gene matches: 10. Per germline, CDR1 SGHNT and CDR2 YYREEE (reference sequence). Full variable domain (remainder filled in from reference TRBV5-4 and TRBJ1-6): ETGVTQSPTHLIKTRGQQVTLRCSSQSGHNTVSWYQQALGQGPQFIFQYYREEENGRGNFPPRFSGLQFPNYSSELNVNALELDDSALYLCASSSKGQEGTPLHFGNGTRLTVT.

The chain uses TRBV28 and TRBJ1-2; perhaps TRBD1 as D (6 bases). This CDR3 has 16 amino acids. Per germline, CDR1 MDHEN and CDR2 SYDVKM. V lost 5 bases and J 0 bases, leaving 16 bases between the germline ends. The CDR3 reads CASSALRGASNYGYTF. Here the CDR3 DNA reads TGTGCCAGCAGTGCTCTCCGGGGGGCCTCTAACTATGGCTACACCTTC.

The CDR3 spells CAISAARETTSEQYF. The CDR3 DNA reads as TGTGCCATCAGTGCGGCGCGGGAGACGACGAGCGAGCAGTACTTC. This rearrangement joins TRBV10-3 to TRBJ2-7, with 7 positions matching TRBD2. Germline CDR1 and CDR2: ENHRY and SYGVKD. V was pared by 4 bases and J by 6 bases, with 12 bases of the junction left unmatched. There are 15 residues in the CDR3.

The rearrangement links TRBV29-1 to TRBJ2-2; 7 bases fit TRBD1. The CDR3 extends over 13 amino acids. Germline lookup yields CDR1 SQVTM and CDR2 ANQGSEA. The ends lost 4 bases at V and 7 bases at J; junction bases unmatched: 6. CDR3 in amino acids: CSVVGQGDGELFF. CDR3 bases: TGCAGCGTTGTCGGGCAGGGGGACGGGGAGCTGTTTTTT.